This entry features one T cell receptor beta chain sequence. The antigen is unknown. One junction end does not reproduce the germline sequence, and a read error may be involved. This entry is derived from a study of T cell repertoires in cytomegalovirus infection. Across the study: Through public TCR beta signatures, both CMV infection and matching HLA type were indicated.

Broader study findings: Predominance within the ex vivo response was attributable to HLA-C-restricted CMV-specific TCR beta clonotypes.

MiXCR, applied by TCRdb to the reads, yields one record per CDR3 protein. The sample records fewer than 150,000 distinct CDR3 sequences, more than 30% being singletons. The CDR3 consists of 14 residues. Germline CDR1 reads SNHLY; CDR2 reads FYNNEI. The sequence derives from a human donor in good health (CMV status not recorded). Some clones in this sample may be carry-over from other donors' samples. The chain joins TRBV2 to TRBJ1-1, with D perhaps TRBD1 (5 bases). The sample in question was CD8+ T cells from cultured PBMCs, obtained from culture after CMV antigen stimulation. CDR3 DNA: TGTGCCAGCAGCGATATTACAGGAAACACTGAAGCTCTCTTT. Translating gives CASSDITGNTEALF.